The 21 T cell receptor beta chains listed next were all sequenced from one sample in a study of blood T cell repertoires in COVID-19. The repertoire was sequenced with immunoSEQ multiplex PCR; TCRdb's copy has only in-frame clones and lacks some. The table records roughly 71,000 clones, approximately 87% of them present only once. The source material was peripheral blood. The receptors shown here come from a woman at least 80 years old with acute or convalescent COVID-19.

This clone has just a few counts. The chain recombines TRBV20-1 with TRBJ2-1, with D maybe TRBD2 (5 bases). Germline CDR1 DFQATT, CDR2 SNEGSKA (reference sequence). The CDR3 runs 14 residues. V lost 3 bases and J 3 bases, leaving 12 bases between the germline ends. The chain's CDR3 is CSASGRADYNEQFF. In DNA form, the CDR3 reads TGCAGTGCTAGTGGGAGAGCAGACTACAATGAGCAGTTCTTC.

V and J are TRBV5-1 and TRBJ2-3, with D possibly TRBD1 on 6 matching bases. V shed 2 bases and J shed 0 bases, with 16 bases lying between them. The germline V gene has CDR1 SGHRS and CDR2 YFSETQ. There are 17 residues in the CDR3. CDR3 sequence (DNA): TGCGCCAGCAGCTTCTCTTGGACAGCGATCAGCACAGATACGCAGTATTTT. The encoded protein is CASSFSWTAISTDTQYF.

This clone was recorded a few times. The V gene is TRBV7-6, the J gene TRBJ1-1; 12 positions agree with TRBD1. The CDR3 has 19 amino acids. Per the germline V gene, CDR1 is SGHVS and CDR2 is FNYEAQ. V trimming: 2 bases; J trimming: 7 bases; junction bases outside the gene matches: 17. In nucleotides, the CDR3 is TGTGCCAGCAGCTTAAGACCGAAGAGCCCCGGGACAGGGGGCGATGAAGCTTTCTTT. The encoded protein is CASSLRPKSPGTGGDEAFF.

This chain joins TRBV9 and TRBJ2-1; D might be TRBD2 (5 bases). Looked up from germline, CDR1 is SGDLS and CDR2 is YYNGEE. The CDR3 consists of 16 residues. V dropped 0 bases and J dropped 4 bases, with 14 bases sitting between them. CDR3 sequence reads: CASSVERGISYNEQFF. The CDR3 DNA is TGTGCCAGCAGCGTAGAACGGGGAATTTCGTACAATGAGCAGTTCTTC.

The gene calls are TRBV6-6 and TRBJ1-1; D is ambiguous. CDR3 size: 13 residues. The ends were cut back, 6 bases at V and 5 bases at J, with 13 bases in the middle. Germline V CDR1 and CDR2: MNHNY, SVGAGI (reference sequence). The CDR3 protein is CASRTDWKTEAFF. CDR3 bases: TGTGCCAGCAGGACGGACTGGAAAACTGAAGCTTTCTTT.

The chain recombines TRBV27 with TRBJ2-2, with a possible D match to TRBD1 (5 bases). Germline-derived CDR1 and CDR2 are MNHEY and SMNVEV (reference sequence). Trimming took 2 bases from V and 4 from J, leaving 8 bases between them. The CDR3 totals 14 residues. The CDR3 region is CASSLGAATGELFF. DNA for the CDR3: TGTGCCAGCAGTTTAGGGGCGGCCACCGGGGAGCTGTTTTTT.

The V call is TRBV18, the J call TRBJ1-1; 7 bases agree with TRBD1. The germline V gene encodes CDR1 KGHSH and CDR2 LQKENI. The V segment lost 0 bases and the J segment 0 bases; nucleotides outside the gene matches: 1. This CDR3 has 15 amino acids. The CDR3 nucleotides are TGTGCCAGCTCACCACCCAGGGGGGTGAACACTGAAGCTTTCTTT. Its protein is CASSPPRGVNTEAFF.

This chain joins TRBV3-1 (or the pseudogene TRBV3-2) and TRBJ1-5, with TRBD1 as a possible D gene (5 bases). The CDR3 runs to 13 residues. Germline CDR1 LGHDT, CDR2 YNNKEL (reference sequence). The V end was cut by 6 bases, the J end by 9 bases, with 15 bases between. The CDR3 nucleotides are TGTGCCAGCAGTGGGGAGGGGAAGGGGCCCCAGCATTTT. Translation gives CASSGEGKGPQHF.

The chain couples TRBV2 to TRBJ1-2; the D gene is possibly TRBD1 (5 bases). CDR3 length: 14 amino acids. The germline V gene encodes CDR1 SNHLY and CDR2 FYNNEI. V was trimmed by 4 bases and J by 4 bases, leaving 13 bases between them. CDR3 sequence reads: CASSVSDGGYGYTF. DNA for the CDR3: TGTGCCAGCAGTGTTTCGGACGGGGGCTATGGCTACACCTTC.

This chain uses TRBV27 with TRBJ2-3; 8 bases fit TRBD2. The V segment lost 5 bases and the J segment 2 bases; nucleotides outside the gene matches: 6. Germline lookup yields CDR1 MNHEY and CDR2 SMNVEV (reference sequence). CDR3 size: 15 residues. The CDR3 region has the DNA TGTGCCAGCAGTGTGACTAGCGCCCTCACAGATACGCAGTATTTT. Protein product: CASSVTSALTDTQYF.

The rearrangement uses TRBV25-1 and TRBJ1-6, with 8 bases aligning to TRBD1. This CDR3 is built from 14 residues. Germline assignment: CDR1 MGHDK and CDR2 SYGVNS. V lost 2 bases to trimming and J lost 13 bases; unmatched junction nucleotides: 7. The CDR3 region is CASSERQGNPPLHF. The CDR3 nucleotides read TGTGCCAGCAGTGAACGACAGGGGAACCCTCCCCTCCACTTT. Complete variable domain (other parts from reference TRBV25-1 and TRBJ1-6): EADIYQTPRYLVIGTGKKITLECSQTMGHDKMYWYQQDPGMELHLIHYSYGVNSTEKGDLSSESTVSRIRTEHFPLTLESARPSHTSQYLCASSERQGNPPLHFGNGTRLTVT.

V usage is TRBV10-1 and J usage is TRBJ1-2; unclear D gene. The germline V gene has CDR1 WNHNN and CDR2 SYGVQD (reference sequence). Trimming left V 2 bases short and J 3 bases short, with 7 bases between. This CDR3 is built from 13 residues. The CDR3 nucleotides are TGCGCCAGCAGTGAGCAACAGTACTATGGCTACACCTTC. Translated, it gives CASSEQQYYGYTF.

The chain uses TRBV30 and TRBJ1-5; 8 positions agree with TRBD1. CDR3 length: 13 amino acids. Per the germline V gene, CDR1 is GTSNPN and CDR2 is SVGIG (reference sequence). Unmatched junction bases numbered 5, after V lost 4 bases and J lost 6 bases. The DNA of the CDR3 is TGTGCCTGGACTGACAGGGGCGGTCAGCCCCAGCATTTT. Its translation is CAWTDRGGQPQHF.

This chain connects TRBV7-3 to TRBJ2-3, with 8 bases matching TRBD2. The CDR3 totals 15 residues. After removal of 5 bases from V and 5 bases from J, the junction contained 9 bases not matched to a gene. Germline values: CDR1 SGHTA, CDR2 FQGTGA. The CDR3 here is CASSQDSGAGDTQYF. The CDR3 nucleotides are TGTGCCAGCAGCCAAGATAGCGGGGCGGGAGATACGCAGTATTTT. The full variable domain, with the rest looked up from reference TRBV7-3 and TRBJ2-3, is GAGVSQTPSNKVTEKGKYVELRCDPISGHTALYWYRQSLGQGPEFLIYFQGTGAADDSGLPNDRFFAVRPEGSVSTLKIQRTERGDSAVYLCASSQDSGAGDTQYFGPGTRLTVL.

In its sample, this clone was seen once. The chain uses TRBV28 and TRBJ1-2; D gene unclear. The ends were cut back, 2 bases at V and 4 bases at J, with 8 bases in the middle. Germline V gene lookup returns CDR1 MDHEN and CDR2 SYDVKM. There are 13 residues in the CDR3. CDR3 residues: CASSLNTFYGYTF. In nucleotides, the CDR3 is TGTGCCAGCAGTTTAAACACCTTCTATGGCTACACCTTC.

The chain couples TRBV5-1 to TRBJ2-6; TRBD1 might be the D (6 bases). The germline V and J ends were trimmed by 0 bases and 3 bases, with 13 bases remaining between them. This CDR3 comprises 17 residues. Germline values: CDR1 SGHRS, CDR2 YFSETQ. CDR3 protein: CASSLVGALGGANVLTF. The CDR3 nucleotides read TGCGCCAGCAGCTTGGTGGGGGCGCTTGGTGGGGCCAACGTCCTGACTTTC.

This chain joins TRBV5-5 and TRBJ1-4; tentatively, D is TRBD1 (6 bases). Trimming cost V 4 bases and J 5 bases, with 12 bases left between them. Germline CDR1 reads SGHKS; CDR2 reads YYEKEE (reference sequence). The CDR3 runs to 14 residues. The CDR3, as DNA: TGTGCCAGCAGCCTAACAGGGCAGAATGAAAAACTGTTTTTT. It encodes CASSLTGQNEKLFF.

Here the CDR3 DNA reads TGCGCCAGCAGCTTGGAAGGGACTGACAATGAGCAGTTCTTC. This gives the protein CASSLEGTDNEQFF. The genes are TRBV5-1 and TRBJ2-1; possibly TRBD2 for D (6 bases). V was shortened by 0 bases and J by 5 bases, with 9 bases between the two germline ends. Germline values: CDR1 SGHRS, CDR2 YFSETQ. The CDR3 extends over 14 amino acids.

This clone has just a few counts. The V and J genes are TRBV6-4 and TRBJ1-5; a possible D gene is TRBD1 (6 bases). The V end lost 2 bases, the J end lost 4 bases, and 9 bases lay between the germline ends. There are 14 residues in the CDR3. From germline, CDR1 is MRHNA and CDR2 SNTAGT. The CDR3 DNA reads TGTGCCAGCAGTGACGGACAGACAAATCAGCCCCAGCATTTT. Encoded protein: CASSDGQTNQPQHF.

This clone has only one observation. The rearrangement uses TRBV6-2 or TRBV6-3 and TRBJ2-1; 8 positions agree with TRBD2. Germline V lookup: CDR1 MNHEY, CDR2 SVGEGT. There are 17 residues in the CDR3. V lost 2 bases and J lost 0; bases outside the gene matches: 6. The CDR3 loop is CASSYQLAAVSYNEQFF. For the CDR3, the DNA is TGTGCCAGCAGTTACCAACTAGCGGCAGTCTCCTACAATGAGCAGTTCTTC.

This sequence joins TRBV7-3 and TRBJ1-2; D call uncertain. Germline V lookup: CDR1 SGHTA, CDR2 FQGTGA. Deletions cut 5 bases from V and 2 bases from J, with 9 bases between. The CDR3 is 13 residues long. The CDR3 region is CASSHDRNYGYTF. The CDR3, as DNA: TGTGCCAGCAGCCACGATCGGAACTATGGCTACACCTTC.